This T cell receptor (beta chain) was captured in a study of CD8+ T cells in alopecia areata. As for treatment: oral pan-JAK inhibitor, 5-10 mg twice daily. PBMCs provided sorted CD4+ and CD8+ T cells. The CDR3 runs 13 residues. V was trimmed by 6 bases and J by 7 bases, leaving 13 bases between them. The germline V gene has CDR1 SGHDN and CDR2 FVKESK. As the sequencing template, cDNA was produced by extracting RNA and reverse transcribing it. Method: immunoSEQ multiplex PCR; TCRdb's copy keeps in-frame clones and lacks some. The sample includes 190,000 or so clones, around 60% of them seen just once. The sample here was CD8+ T cells sorted from blood, taken at week 24, from a patient treated with tofacitinib. V and J are TRBV14 and TRBJ2-1; unclear D gene. This clonotype was obtained from a human donor with alopecia areata. The CDR3 reads CASRPLTGNEQFF. The CDR3 DNA reads as TGTGCCAGCAGGCCCCTAACCGGGAATGAGCAGTTCTTC.